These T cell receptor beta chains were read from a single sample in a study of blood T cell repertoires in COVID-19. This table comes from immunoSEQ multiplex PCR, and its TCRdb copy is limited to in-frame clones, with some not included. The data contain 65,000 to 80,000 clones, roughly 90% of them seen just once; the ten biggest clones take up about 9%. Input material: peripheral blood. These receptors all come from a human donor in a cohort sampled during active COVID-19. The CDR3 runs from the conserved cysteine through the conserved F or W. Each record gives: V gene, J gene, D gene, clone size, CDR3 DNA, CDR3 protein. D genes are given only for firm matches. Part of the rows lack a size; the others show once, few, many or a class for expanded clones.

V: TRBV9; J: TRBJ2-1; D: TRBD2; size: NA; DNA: TGTGCCAGCAGCGTAGCCGTGCGGACTAGCGGTACGCATGAGCAGTTCTTC; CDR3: CASSVAVRTSGTHEQFF
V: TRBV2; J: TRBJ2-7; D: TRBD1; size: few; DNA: TGTGCCAGCAGTGTAACCGGGACAGGGTCCTACGAGCAGTACTTC; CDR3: CASSVTGTGSYEQYF
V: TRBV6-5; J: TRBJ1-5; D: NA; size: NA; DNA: TGTGCCAGCAGTCCCCGGGAGGATCAGCCCCAGCATTTT; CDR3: CASSPREDQPQHF
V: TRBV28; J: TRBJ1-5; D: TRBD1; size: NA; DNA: TGTGCCGGCAGTTTTTGGGGACAGGGGTTCGGTCAGCCCCAGCATTTT; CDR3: CAGSFWGQGFGQPQHF
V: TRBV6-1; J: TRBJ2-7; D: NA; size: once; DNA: TGTGCCAGCAGTGCCCAAACAGGGGGGGTTTCCTACGAGCAGTACTTC; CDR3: CASSAQTGGVSYEQYF
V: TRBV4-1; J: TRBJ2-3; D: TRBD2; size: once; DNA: TGCGCCAGCAGCCAACTGGGACTAGCGGGATCGACAGATACGCAGTATTTT; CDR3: CASSQLGLAGSTDTQYF
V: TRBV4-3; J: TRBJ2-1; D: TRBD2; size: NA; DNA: TGCGCCAGCAGCGTGGGACTAGTAGCGTATGAGCAGTTCTTC; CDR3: CASSVGLVAYEQFF
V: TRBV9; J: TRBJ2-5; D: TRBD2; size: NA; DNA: TGTGCCAGCAGCCTCGGGACTAGCGGGAACCAAGAGACCCAGTACTTC; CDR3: CASSLGTSGNQETQYF
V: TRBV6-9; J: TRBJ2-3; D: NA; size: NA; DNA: TGTGCCAGCCCTCGACAGAAGATGCCAGATACGCAGTATTTT; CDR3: CASPRQKMPDTQYF
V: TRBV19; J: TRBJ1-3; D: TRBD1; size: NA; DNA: TGTGCCAGTAGGAGAAGGACAGGGTTCGTCTCGTCTGGAAACACCATATATTTT; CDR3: CASRRRTGFVSSGNTIYF
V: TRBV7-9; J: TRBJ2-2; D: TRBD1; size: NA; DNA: TGTGCCAGCAGCTTAAAAGGGACCGGGACAGGGATTACCGGGGAGCTGTTTTTT; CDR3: CASSLKGTGTGITGELFF
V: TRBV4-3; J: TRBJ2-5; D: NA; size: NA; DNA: TGCGCCAGCAGCCAAGATGGGGAGGAGGACCAAGAGACCCAGTACTTC; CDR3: CASSQDGEEDQETQYF
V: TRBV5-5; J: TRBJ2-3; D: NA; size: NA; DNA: TGTGCCAGCAGCTTGGAAGTAGGCACAGATACGCAGTATTTT; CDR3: CASSLEVGTDTQYF
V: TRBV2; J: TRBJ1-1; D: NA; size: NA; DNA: TGTGCCAGCAGTGAAGGCAGGGTGAACACTGAAGCTTTCTTT; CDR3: CASSEGRVNTEAFF
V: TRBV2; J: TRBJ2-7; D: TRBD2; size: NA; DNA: TGTGCCAGCAGCCTCACTAGCGGGAGTAGCGAGCAGTACTTC; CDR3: CASSLTSGSSEQYF
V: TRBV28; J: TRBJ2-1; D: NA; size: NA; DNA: TGTGCCAGCAGCATAGGGGGAGGGTATTTCAACTACAATGAGCAGTTCTTC; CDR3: CASSIGGGYFNYNEQFF
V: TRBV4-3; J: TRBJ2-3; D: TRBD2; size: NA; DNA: TGCGCCAGCAGCCAAGAGATAGCGGGAGGGCCTCAGGGGGACACAGATACGCAGTATTTT; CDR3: CASSQEIAGGPQGDTDTQYF
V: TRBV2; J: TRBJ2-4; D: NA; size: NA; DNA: TGTGCCAGCAGTGAAGGCTGGACATCAAACATTCAGTACTTC; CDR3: CASSEGWTSNIQYF
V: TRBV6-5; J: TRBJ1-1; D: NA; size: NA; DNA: TGTGCCAGCACCAATGGGGGCGCCGACACTGAAGCTTTCTTT; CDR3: CASTNGGADTEAFF
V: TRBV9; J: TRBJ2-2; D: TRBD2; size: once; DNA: TGTGCCAGCAGCGAGACTAGCGGGAGAACCGGGGAGCTGTTTTTT; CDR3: CASSETSGRTGELFF
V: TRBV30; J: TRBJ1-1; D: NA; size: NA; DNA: TGTGCCTGGAGCCGAAGGAGGGGGAACACTGAAGCTTTCTTT; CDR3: CAWSRRRGNTEAFF
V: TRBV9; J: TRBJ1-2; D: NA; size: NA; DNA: TGTGCCAGCAGCGTAGCCCCTCGGACAGAGGACAACTATGGCTACACCTTC; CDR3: CASSVAPRTEDNYGYTF
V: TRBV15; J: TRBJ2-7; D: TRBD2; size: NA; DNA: TGTGCCACCAGCAGAGTAAGGACTAGCGGGGTCTACGAGCAGTACTTC; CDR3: CATSRVRTSGVYEQYF
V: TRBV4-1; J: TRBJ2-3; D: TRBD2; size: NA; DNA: TGCGCCAGCAGCCAAGATGCTAGCGGGGCAGATACGCAGTATTTT; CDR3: CASSQDASGADTQYF
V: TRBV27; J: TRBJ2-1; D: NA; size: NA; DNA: TGTGCCAGCAGTTTAGGCGGAGCCGGTTACAATGAGCAGTTCTTC; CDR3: CASSLGGAGYNEQFF
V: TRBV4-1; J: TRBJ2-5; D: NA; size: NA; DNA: TGCGCCAGCAGCCCCTATCATAGTATCACAGAGACCCAGTACTTC; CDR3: CASSPYHSITETQYF
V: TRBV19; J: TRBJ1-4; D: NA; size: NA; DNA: TGTGCCAGTAGGCCGGGGGGCGAGGGTGAAAAACTGTTTTTT; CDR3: CASRPGGEGEKLFF
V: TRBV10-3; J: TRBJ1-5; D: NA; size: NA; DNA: TGTGCCATCAGTGAGTATCCTGACAGTTATCAGCCCCAGCATTTT; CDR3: CAISEYPDSYQPQHF
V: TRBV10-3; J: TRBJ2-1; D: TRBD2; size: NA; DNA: TGTGCCACCAATCCCGGGACTAGCGGGGGACTTTACAATGAGCAGTTCTTC; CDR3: CATNPGTSGGLYNEQFF
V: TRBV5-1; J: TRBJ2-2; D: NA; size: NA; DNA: TGCGCCAGCAGCGCCTCGACTAACCCGAACACCGGGGAGCTGTTTTTT; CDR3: CASSASTNPNTGELFF
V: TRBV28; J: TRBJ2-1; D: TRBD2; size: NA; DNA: TGTGCCAGCTGGACTAGCGGGAAGTATGAGCAGTTCTTC; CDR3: CASWTSGKYEQFF
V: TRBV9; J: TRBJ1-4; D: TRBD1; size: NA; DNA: TGTGCCAGCAGCGGCCCGACAGGGAAAGAAAAACTGTTTTTT; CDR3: CASSGPTGKEKLFF
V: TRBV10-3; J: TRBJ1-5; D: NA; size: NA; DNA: TGTGCCATCAGTGAGTCGGGGGGGCAGGGCGGTAGTCAGCCCCAGCATTTT; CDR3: CAISESGGQGGSQPQHF
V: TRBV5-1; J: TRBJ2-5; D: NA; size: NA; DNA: TGCGCCAGCAGCTTTGGGGCCGACCAAGAGACCCAGTACTTC; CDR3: CASSFGADQETQYF
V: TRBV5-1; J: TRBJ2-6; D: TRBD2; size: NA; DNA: TGCGCCAGCAGCTTGGCCTCGGCTAGCGGGAACTCTGGGGCCAACGTCCTGACTTTC; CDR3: CASSLASASGNSGANVLTF
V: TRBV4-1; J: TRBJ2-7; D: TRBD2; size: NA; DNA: TGCGCCAGCAGCCAACTGGGACTAGCGGGAGAAGAGCAGTACTTC; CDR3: CASSQLGLAGEEQYF
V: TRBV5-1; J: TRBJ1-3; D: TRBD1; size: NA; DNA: TGCGCCAGCAGGTCTGACAGGGCTTCCGGAAACACCATATATTTT; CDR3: CASRSDRASGNTIYF
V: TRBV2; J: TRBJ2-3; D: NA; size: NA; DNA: TGTGCCAGCAGTGAAATACGAGCTAGCACAGATACGCAGTATTTT; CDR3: CASSEIRASTDTQYF
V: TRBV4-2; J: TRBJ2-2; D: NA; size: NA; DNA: TGTGCCAGCAGCCAAGCAGGGGCCCAGGGGGAGCTGTTTTTT; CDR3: CASSQAGAQGELFF
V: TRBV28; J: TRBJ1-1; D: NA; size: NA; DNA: TGTGCCAGCAGGGGACTACAGGGGAACACTGAAGCTTTCTTT; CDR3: CASRGLQGNTEAFF
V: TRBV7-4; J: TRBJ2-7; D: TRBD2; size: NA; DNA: TGTGCCAGCAGCCCTAGCGGGAGTGCTTACGAGCAGTACTTC; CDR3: CASSPSGSAYEQYF
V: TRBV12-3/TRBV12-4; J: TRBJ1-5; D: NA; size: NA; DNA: TGTGCCAGCAGTCGGACAGTCAATCAGCCCCAGCATTTT; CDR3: CASSRTVNQPQHF
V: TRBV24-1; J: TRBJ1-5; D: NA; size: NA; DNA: TGTGCCACCAGTGATTTCCGTTACGACAGGCTCGATCAGCCCCAGCATTTT; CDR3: CATSDFRYDRLDQPQHF
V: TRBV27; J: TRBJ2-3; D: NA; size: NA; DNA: TGTGCCAGCAGTTTACGCGGGAGCACAGATACGCAGTATTTT; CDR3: CASSLRGSTDTQYF
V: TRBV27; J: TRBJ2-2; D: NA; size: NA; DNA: TGTGCCAGCAGTTTAAGAGGGCGCGACACCGGGGAGCTGTTTTTT; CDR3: CASSLRGRDTGELFF
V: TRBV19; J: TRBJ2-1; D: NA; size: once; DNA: TGTGCCAGTAGTCCAGGACAGAAACACAATGAGCAGTTCTTC; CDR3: CASSPGQKHNEQFF
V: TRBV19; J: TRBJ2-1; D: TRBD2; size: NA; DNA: TGTGCCAGTAGTACAGGACTAGCGGGAGGGCCCCAGGGTTTCGATGAGCAGTTCTTC; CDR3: CASSTGLAGGPQGFDEQFF
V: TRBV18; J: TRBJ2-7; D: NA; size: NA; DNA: TGTGCCAGCTCACCACTCAGGGGCGGTCCCACTTACGAGCAGTACTTC; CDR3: CASSPLRGGPTYEQYF